This T cell receptor (beta chain) is drawn from a study of blood T cells in healthy people across ages (dated by TCRdb to between 2015 and 2016). With regard to the full study: Template switching captured roughly one uniquely barcoded TCR beta cDNA molecule per two T cells in model experiments. The study measured age-related changes in TCR beta repertoire diversity using deep sequencing normalized with unique cDNA molecular identifiers. Donors were grouped into four age groups: young (average roughly 17 years), middle-aged (around 39), aged (around 56) and long-lived (less than 85). To avoid experimental bias, donors of different ages were randomly spread across the sequencing lanes. Using the same blood draw, the study looked at two additional independent replicas of 1 million unique cDNA reads for two donors, one aged 18 to 30 and the other aged 80 or older.

The donors were some 39 Caucasian individuals from Russia, aged about 6 to 100 years, who were systemically healthy. About 9.8 milliliters of peripheral blood were drawn from each donor into EDTA-treated Vacutainer tubes. PBMCs were isolated by Ficoll-Paque density-gradient centrifugation, with at least 7 million obtained per sample. Trizol reagent was used to extract total RNA from the PBMCs, yielding at least 5 micrograms per sample. For every donor, flow cytometry on a PBMC aliquot measured the percentage of naive CD45RAhigh/CD27high T cells. General conclusions and limits of the study: As age increased, observed TCR beta diversity per million T cells dropped in a roughly linear way, and a significant reduction was already evident by age about 40. The percentage of naive T cells measured by flow cytometry correlated strongly with observed TCR beta diversity. Because profiling used bulk unsorted PBMCs, naive and antigen-experienced compartments could not be compared conclusively. Compared with the aged group, the long-lived group had more naive CD4+ T cells, fewer expanded clones and increased TCR diversity, suggesting age selection. Total diversity estimates from one million sequenced T cells were considered lower bounds and underestimates. Because donor CMV infection status was unknown, age-related changes in expanded clonotypes were potentially confounded.

Receptor amplification or capture employed 5' RACE. Sequencing relied on an Illumina HiSeq 2500. A second PCR of about 6 to 12 cycles was performed with a sample-barcoded 5' primer and a J-beta primer mix. A unique molecular identifier was introduced onto each TCR beta cDNA molecule by a template-switch 5' adaptor carrying 12 random nucleotides. At least 2.5 million CDR3-containing paired-end reads were obtained from each sample. All of the RNA was converted into first-strand cDNA using the Mint cDNA synthesis kit, with a TRBC-specific oligonucleotide serving as the primer. Following uracil-DNA glycosylase treatment, all cDNA underwent a first 18-cycle PCR with the universal primers M1SS and BC2_uni_R. As for how the authors treated the data: For normalization, 1 million high-quality reads were randomly selected from each sample, with every read carrying a distinct molecular identifier. Instead of being binned into consensus sequences, reads that shared molecular identifiers were thrown out. MiTCR, set to a Q25 quality threshold and the strictest error-elimination algorithm, was used for CDR3 identification, clonotype clustering and error correction. A nonparametric unseen species model with Euler transformation was used to estimate a lower bound on total TCR beta diversity. Clones were called with MiXCR by TCRdb after fastp trimmed the public reads at Q25, and only in-frame beta chains were retained. Merged by CDR3 protein, the rows form single entries marked with the most common genes and DNA. These V and J calls derive from TCRdb rather than the authors' analysis. In this sample the table shows about 1.4 million distinct CDR3 sequences, approximately 59% of which occur a single time. 6.5% to 8.5% of the sample belongs to the ten largest clones.

In regard to this clonotype: Its cognate antigen has yet to be identified. It has no much larger one-base neighbor in the sample; base qualities were not kept.

The germline V gene specifies MNHEY as CDR1 and SVGAGI as CDR2. The CDR3 spans 16 residues, from the cysteine through the phenylalanine. Left in the record is the CDR3 DNA by itself, 48 bases read in frame from the first base. Trimming costs V 9 bases and J 2 bases, and their ends lie 22 bases apart. Material for sequencing was blood. The sequence came from a man in his late teens or twenties in good health. The chain is made from TRBV6-5 and TRBJ1-2; the D gene is unclear. For the CDR3, the sequence is CASWAAAAGVNYGYTF. Here is the DNA: TGTGCCAGTTGGGCGGCAGCGGCCGGGGTGAACTATGGCTACACCTTC.